This record concerns one TCR beta chain sequence. This sample was included in a study of blood T cell repertoires in COVID-19. Profiled with immunoSEQ multiplex PCR; TCRdb holds only in-frame clones, not every one. This table holds about 480,000 clones, around 89% found once. J lost 3 bases, V lost 0 bases, and 5 bases had no gene match. The CDR3 loop spans 16 amino acids. CDR1 is MGHRA and CDR2 is YSYEKL in the germline V gene. The clonotype originates from a woman aged 45-65 years with COVID-19, enrolled during active disease. The rearrangement links TRBV4-1 to TRBJ2-1; 7 positions agree with TRBD2. The sample consisted of peripheral blood. CDR3 bases: TGCGCCAGCAGCCAAGAATTGGGGGGGTACTACAATGAGCAGTTCTTC. This translates into CASSQELGGYYNEQFF.